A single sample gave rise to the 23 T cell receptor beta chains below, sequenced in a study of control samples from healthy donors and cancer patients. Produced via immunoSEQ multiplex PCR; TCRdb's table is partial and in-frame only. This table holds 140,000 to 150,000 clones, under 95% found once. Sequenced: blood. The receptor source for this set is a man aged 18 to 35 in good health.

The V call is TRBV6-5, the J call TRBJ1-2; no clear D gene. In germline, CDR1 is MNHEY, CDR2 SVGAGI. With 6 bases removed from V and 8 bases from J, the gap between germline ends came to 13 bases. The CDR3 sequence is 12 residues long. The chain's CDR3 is CASRNSWMGYTF. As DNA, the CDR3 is TGTGCCAGCAGAAACAGCTGGATGGGCTACACCTTC.

As DNA, the CDR3 is TGCAGCGTCGCAGACAGTAACTATGGCTACACCTTC. Translating it yields CSVADSNYGYTF. The chain couples TRBV29-1 to TRBJ1-2, with D possibly being TRBD1 (5 bases). The germline V gene has CDR1 SQVTM and CDR2 ANQGSEA. The CDR3 is 12 residues long. V lost 6 bases to trimming and J lost 1 base, with 9 bases between them.

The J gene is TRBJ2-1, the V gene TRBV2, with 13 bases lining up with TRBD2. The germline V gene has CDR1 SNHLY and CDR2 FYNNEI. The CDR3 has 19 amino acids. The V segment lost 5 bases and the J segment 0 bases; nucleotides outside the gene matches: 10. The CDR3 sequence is CASSFRLAGGTSSYNEQFF. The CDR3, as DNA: TGTGCCAGCAGTTTCCGACTAGCGGGAGGTACCAGCTCCTACAATGAGCAGTTCTTC.

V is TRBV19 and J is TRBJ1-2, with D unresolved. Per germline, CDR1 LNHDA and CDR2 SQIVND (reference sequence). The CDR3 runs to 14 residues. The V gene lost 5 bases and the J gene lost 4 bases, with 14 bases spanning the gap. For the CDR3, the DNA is TGTGCCAGTAGTTTCGGAAGGATGGCCTATGGCTACACCTTC. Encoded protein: CASSFGRMAYGYTF.

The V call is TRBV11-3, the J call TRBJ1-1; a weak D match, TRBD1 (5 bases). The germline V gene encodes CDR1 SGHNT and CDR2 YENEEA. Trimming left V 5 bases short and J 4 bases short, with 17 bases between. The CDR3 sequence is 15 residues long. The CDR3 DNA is TGTGCCAGCAGCCCTGGAGGGGTTAGGGCCACTGAAGCTTTCTTT. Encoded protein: CASSPGGVRATEAFF.

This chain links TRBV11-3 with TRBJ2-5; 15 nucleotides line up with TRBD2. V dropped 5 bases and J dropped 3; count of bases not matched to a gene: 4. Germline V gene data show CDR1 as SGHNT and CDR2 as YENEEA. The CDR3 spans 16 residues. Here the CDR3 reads CASSTRTSGREETQYF. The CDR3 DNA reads TGTGCCAGCAGCACCCGGACTAGCGGGAGGGAAGAGACCCAGTACTTC.

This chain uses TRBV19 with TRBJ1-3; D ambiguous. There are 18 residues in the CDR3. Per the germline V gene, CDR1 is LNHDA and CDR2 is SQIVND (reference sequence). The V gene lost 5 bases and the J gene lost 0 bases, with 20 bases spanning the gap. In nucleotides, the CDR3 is TGTGCCAGTAGTCTCCAACTGAAGGAGGCCTACTCTGGAAACACCATATATTTT. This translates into CASSLQLKEAYSGNTIYF.

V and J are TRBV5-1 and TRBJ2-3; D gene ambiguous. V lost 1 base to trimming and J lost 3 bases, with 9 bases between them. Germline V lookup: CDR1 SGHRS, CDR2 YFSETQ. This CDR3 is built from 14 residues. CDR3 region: CASSLTTITDTQYF. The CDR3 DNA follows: TGCGCCAGCAGCTTGACTACCATAACAGATACGCAGTATTTT. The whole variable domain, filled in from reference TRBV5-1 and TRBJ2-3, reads KAGVTQTPRYLIKTRGQQVTLSCSPISGHRSVSWYQQTPGQGLQFLFEYFSETQRNKGNFPGRFSGRQFSNSRSEMNVSTLELGDSALYLCASSLTTITDTQYFGPGTRLTVL.

The CDR3 region is CASSLSGGRAGANVLTF. The CDR3 DNA reads TGTGCCAGCAGCTTATCTGGCGGCCGGGCTGGGGCCAACGTCCTGACTTTC. The chain joins TRBV7-2 to TRBJ2-6; unclear D gene. This CDR3 has 17 residues. V shed 2 bases and J shed 2 bases, with 13 bases lying between them. Germline CDR1 is SGHTA and CDR2 is FQGNSA.

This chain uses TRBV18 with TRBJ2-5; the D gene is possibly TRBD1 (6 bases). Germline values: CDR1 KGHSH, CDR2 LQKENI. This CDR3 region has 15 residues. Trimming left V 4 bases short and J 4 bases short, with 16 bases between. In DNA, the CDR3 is TGTGCCAGCTCACTAAGTTTACAGGGATCAGAGACCCAGTACTTC. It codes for CASSLSLQGSETQYF.

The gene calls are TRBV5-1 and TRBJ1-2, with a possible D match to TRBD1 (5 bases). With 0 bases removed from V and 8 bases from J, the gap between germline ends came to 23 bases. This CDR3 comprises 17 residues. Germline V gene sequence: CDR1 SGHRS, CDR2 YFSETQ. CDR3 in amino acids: CASSLAPLPSRAGGYTF. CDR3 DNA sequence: TGCGCCAGCAGCTTGGCCCCGCTACCATCCAGGGCGGGCGGCTACACCTTC.

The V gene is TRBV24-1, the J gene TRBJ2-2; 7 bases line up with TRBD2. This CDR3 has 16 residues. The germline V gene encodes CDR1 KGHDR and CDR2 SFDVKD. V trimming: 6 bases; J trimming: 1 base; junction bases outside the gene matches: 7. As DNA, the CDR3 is TGTGCCACCAGTCGCCCTGCGGGAGTGAACACCGGGGAGCTGTTTTTT. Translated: CATSRPAGVNTGELFF.

The CDR3 DNA sequence: TGTGCCAGTAATGGACCAAGATTGGCCACCGGGGAGCTGTTTTTT. Protein sequence: CASNGPRLATGELFF. The V call is TRBV19, the J call TRBJ2-2; no firm D call. Germline V gives CDR1 LNHDA, CDR2 SQIVND (reference sequence). V gave up 7 bases and J gave up 4 bases, with 16 bases separating them. The CDR3 sequence is 15 residues long.

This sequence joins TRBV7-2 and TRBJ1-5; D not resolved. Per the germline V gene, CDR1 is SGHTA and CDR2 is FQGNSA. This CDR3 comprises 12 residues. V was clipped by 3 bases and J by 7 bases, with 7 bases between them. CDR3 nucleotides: TGTGCCAGCAGCTTCGGAGGACAGCCCCAGCATTTT. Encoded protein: CASSFGGQPQHF.

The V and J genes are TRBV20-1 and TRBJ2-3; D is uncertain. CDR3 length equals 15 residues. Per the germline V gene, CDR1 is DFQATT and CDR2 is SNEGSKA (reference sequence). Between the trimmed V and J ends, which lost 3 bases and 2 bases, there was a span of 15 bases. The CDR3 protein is CSASSQRPYTDTQYF. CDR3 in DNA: TGCAGTGCTAGTTCCCAGCGTCCCTACACAGATACGCAGTATTTT.

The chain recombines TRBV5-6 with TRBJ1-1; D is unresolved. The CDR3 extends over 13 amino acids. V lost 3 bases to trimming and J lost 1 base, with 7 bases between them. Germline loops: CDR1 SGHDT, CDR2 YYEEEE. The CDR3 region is CASSWRGNTEAFF. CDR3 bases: TGTGCCAGCAGCTGGCGGGGGAACACTGAAGCTTTCTTT. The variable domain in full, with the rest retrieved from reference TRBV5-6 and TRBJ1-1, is DAGVTQSPTHLIKTRGQQVTLRCSPKSGHDTVSWYQQALGQGPQFIFQYYEEEERQRGNFPDRFSGHQFPNYSSELNVNALLLGDSALYLCASSWRGNTEAFFGQGTRLTVV.

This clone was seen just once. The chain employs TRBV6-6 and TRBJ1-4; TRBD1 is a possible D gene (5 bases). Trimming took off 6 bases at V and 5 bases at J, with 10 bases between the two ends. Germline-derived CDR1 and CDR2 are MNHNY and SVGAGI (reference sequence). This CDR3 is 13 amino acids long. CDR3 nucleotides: TGTGCCAGCAGCCAAGACAGAAATGAAAAACTGTTTTTT. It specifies CASSQDRNEKLFF.

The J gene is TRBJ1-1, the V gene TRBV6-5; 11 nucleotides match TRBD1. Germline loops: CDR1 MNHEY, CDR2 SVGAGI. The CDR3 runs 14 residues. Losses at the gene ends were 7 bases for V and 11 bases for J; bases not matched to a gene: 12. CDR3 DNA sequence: TGTGCCAGCACCTTAGAGGGGACAGGGGGATCGGCTTTCTTT. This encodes CASTLEGTGGSAFF.

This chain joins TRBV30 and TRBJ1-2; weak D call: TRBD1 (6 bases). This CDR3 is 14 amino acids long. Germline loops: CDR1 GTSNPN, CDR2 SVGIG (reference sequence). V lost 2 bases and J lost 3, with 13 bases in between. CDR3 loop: CAWSYPGQYYGYTF. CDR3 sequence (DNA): TGTGCCTGGAGTTACCCAGGACAGTACTATGGCTACACCTTC. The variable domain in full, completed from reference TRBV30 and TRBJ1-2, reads SQTIHQWPATLVQPVGSPLSLECTVEGTSNPNLYWYRQAAGRGLQLLFYSVGIGQISSEVPQNLSASRPQDRQFILSSKKLLLSDSGFYLCAWSYPGQYYGYTFGSGTRLTVV.

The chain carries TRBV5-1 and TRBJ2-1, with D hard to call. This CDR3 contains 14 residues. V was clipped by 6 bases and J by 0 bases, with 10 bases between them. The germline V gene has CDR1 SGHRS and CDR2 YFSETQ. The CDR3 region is CASKGEPSYNEQFF. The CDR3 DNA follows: TGCGCCAGCAAGGGTGAGCCCTCCTACAATGAGCAGTTCTTC.

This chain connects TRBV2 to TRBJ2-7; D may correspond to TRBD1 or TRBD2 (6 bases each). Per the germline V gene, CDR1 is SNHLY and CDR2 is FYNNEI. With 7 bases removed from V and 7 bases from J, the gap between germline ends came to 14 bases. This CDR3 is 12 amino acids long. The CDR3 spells CASNGGLEEQYF. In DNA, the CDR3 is TGTGCCAGCAATGGGGGGCTGGAAGAGCAGTACTTC.

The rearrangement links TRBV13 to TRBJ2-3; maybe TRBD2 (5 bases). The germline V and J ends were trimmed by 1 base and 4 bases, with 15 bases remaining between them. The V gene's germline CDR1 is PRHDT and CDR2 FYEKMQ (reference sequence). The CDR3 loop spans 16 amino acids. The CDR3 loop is CASSLEGVRVPDTQYF. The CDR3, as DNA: TGTGCCAGCAGCTTAGAGGGCGTGCGGGTCCCAGATACGCAGTATTTT.

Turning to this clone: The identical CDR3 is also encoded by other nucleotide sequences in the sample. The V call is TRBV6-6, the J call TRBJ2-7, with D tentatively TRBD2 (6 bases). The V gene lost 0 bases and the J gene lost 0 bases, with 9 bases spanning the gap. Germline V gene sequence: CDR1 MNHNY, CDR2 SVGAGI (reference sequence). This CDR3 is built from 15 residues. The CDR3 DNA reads TGTGCCAGCAGTTACTCGGGCGGGAACTCCTACGAGCAGTACTTC. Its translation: CASSYSGGNSYEQYF.